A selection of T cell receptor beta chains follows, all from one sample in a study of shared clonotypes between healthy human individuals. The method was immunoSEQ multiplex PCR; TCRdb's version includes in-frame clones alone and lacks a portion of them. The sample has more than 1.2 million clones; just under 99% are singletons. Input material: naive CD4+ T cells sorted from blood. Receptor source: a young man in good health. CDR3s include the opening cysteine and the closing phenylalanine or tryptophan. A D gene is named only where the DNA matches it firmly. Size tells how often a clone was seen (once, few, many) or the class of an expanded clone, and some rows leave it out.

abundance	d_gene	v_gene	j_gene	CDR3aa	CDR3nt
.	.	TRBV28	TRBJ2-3	CASFSGGMADTQYF	TGTGCCAGCTTCTCTGGCGGGATGGCAGATACGCAGTATTTT
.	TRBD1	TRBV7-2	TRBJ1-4	CASSPYRGLGEKLFF	TGTGCCAGCAGCCCGTACAGGGGGCTCGGTGAAAAACTGTTTTTT
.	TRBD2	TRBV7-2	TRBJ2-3	CASSLRGLAGGPADTQYF	TGTGCCAGCAGCTTAAGGGGTCTAGCGGGAGGGCCGGCAGATACGCAGTATTTT
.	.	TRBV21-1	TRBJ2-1	CASMSAPLDSNEQFF	TGTGCCAGCATGTCAGCGCCTCTGGACAGCAATGAGCAGTTCTTC
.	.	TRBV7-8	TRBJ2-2	CASSLVAPNTGELFF	TGTGCCAGCAGCTTAGTTGCCCCGAACACCGGGGAGCTGTTTTTT
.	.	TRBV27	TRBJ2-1	CASRTWGAGPYNEQFF	TGTGCCAGCAGAACCTGGGGAGCGGGCCCCTACAATGAGCAGTTCTTC
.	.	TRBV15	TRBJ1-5	CATSISLEGKPQHF	TGTGCCACCAGCATATCCCTTGAGGGTAAGCCCCAGCATTTT
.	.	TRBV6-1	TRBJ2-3	CASSELTDTQYF	TGTGCCAGCAGTGAACTAACAGATACGCAGTATTTT
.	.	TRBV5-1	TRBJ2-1	CASSHPGFEQFF	TGCGCCAGCAGTCACCCAGGGTTTGAGCAGTTCTTC
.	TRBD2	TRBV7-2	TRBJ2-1	CASSLGTSGYSSSYNEQFF	TGTGCCAGCAGCCTCGGGACTAGCGGGTACTCAAGCTCCTACAATGAGCAGTTCTTC
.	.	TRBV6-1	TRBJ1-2	CASSEALPRGAGGYTF	TGTGCCAGCAGTGAAGCGCTTCCTCGAGGGGCTGGAGGCTACACCTTC
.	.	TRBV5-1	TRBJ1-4	CASSRDITEKLFF	TGCGCCAGCAGCAGGGACATAACTGAAAAACTGTTTTTT
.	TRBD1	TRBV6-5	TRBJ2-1	CASSYRDRSSYNEQFF	TGTGCCAGCAGTTACCGGGACAGGAGCTCCTACAATGAGCAGTTCTTC
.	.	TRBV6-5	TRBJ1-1	CASRPGQANTEAFF	TGTGCCAGCAGACCGGGACAAGCGAACACTGAAGCTTTCTTT
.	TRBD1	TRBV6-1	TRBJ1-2	CASSGTGEDYGYTF	TGTGCCAGCAGTGGGACAGGGGAAGACTATGGCTACACCTTC
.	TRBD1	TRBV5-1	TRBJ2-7	CASRTGSSYEQYF	TGCGCCAGTCGGACAGGTTCCTCCTACGAGCAGTACTTC
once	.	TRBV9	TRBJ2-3	CASSPRTYADTQYF	TGTGCCAGCAGCCCCAGGACTTACGCAGATACGCAGTATTTT
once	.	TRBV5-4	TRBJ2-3	CASSADSTDTQYF	TGTGCCAGCAGCGCCGATAGCACAGATACGCAGTATTTT
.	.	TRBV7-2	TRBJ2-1	CASSPPGPSNEQFF	TGTGCCAGCAGCCCCCCAGGGCCCTCGAATGAGCAGTTCTTC
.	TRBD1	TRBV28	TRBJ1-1	CASSWPFQGAEAFF	TGTGCCAGCAGTTGGCCCTTCCAGGGGGCTGAAGCTTTCTTT
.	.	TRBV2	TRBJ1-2	CASRPGEYNYGYTF	TGTGCCAGCAGGCCAGGAGAATATAACTATGGCTACACCTTC
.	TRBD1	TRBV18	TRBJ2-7	CASSLGTGGEQYF	TGTGCCAGCTCACTAGGGACAGGGGGCGAGCAGTACTTC
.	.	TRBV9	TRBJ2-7	CASSVGSSYEQYF	TGTGCCAGCAGCGTAGGGTCCTCCTACGAGCAGTACTTC
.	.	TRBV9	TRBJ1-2	CASTRDQNYGYTF	TGTGCCAGTACCCGGGACCAAAACTATGGCTACACCTTC
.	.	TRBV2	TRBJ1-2	CASSEGGSECF	TGTGCCAGCAGTGAAGGAGGCAGCGAGTGCTTC
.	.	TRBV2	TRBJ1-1	CASSGVFRNTEAFF	TGTGCCAGCAGTGGGGTTTTTAGGAACACTGAAGCTTTCTTT
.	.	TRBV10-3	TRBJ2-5	CAISERGETQYF	TGTGCCATCAGTGAGAGGGGGGAGACCCAGTACTTC
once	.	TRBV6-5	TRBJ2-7	CASSYLPDTRYEQYF	TGTGCCAGCAGTTACCTGCCGGACACCCGCTACGAGCAGTACTTC
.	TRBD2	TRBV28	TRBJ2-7	CASSHLSGGTYEQYF	TGTGCCAGCAGTCACCTCTCCGGGGGGACCTACGAGCAGTACTTC
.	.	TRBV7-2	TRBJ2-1	CASIPTRGGNEQFF	TGTGCCAGCATTCCAACTCGAGGGGGTAATGAGCAGTTCTTC
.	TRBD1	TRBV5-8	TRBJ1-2	CASSLEQGAPGWTF	TGTGCCAGCAGCTTGGAGCAGGGGGCGCCTGGCTGGACCTTC
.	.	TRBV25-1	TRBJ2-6	CASSLFLSGANVLTF	TGTGCCAGCAGTCTCTTCCTGAGTGGGGCCAACGTCCTGACTTTC
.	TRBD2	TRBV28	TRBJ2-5	CASSLAGAETQYF	TGTGCCAGCAGTTTAGCGGGAGCGGAGACCCAGTACTTC
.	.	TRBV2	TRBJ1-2	CASDRGTYGYTF	TGTGCCAGTGATAGAGGGACCTATGGCTACACCTTC
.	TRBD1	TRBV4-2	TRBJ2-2	CASSVRQGERELFF	TGTGCCAGCAGCGTCAGACAGGGGGAAAGGGAGCTGTTTTTT
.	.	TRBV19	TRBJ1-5	CASSISRSSNQPQHF	TGTGCCAGTAGTATCAGCAGGAGTAGCAATCAGCCCCAGCATTTT
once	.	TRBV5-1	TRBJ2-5	CASSFDTAGLTEGTQYF	TGCGCCAGCAGTTTCGACACCGCGGGACTGACTGAGGGGACCCAGTACTTC
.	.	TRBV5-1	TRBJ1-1	CASSFVAGKDTEAFF	TGCGCCAGCAGCTTCGTCGCAGGGAAGGACACTGAAGCTTTCTTT
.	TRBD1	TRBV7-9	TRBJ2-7	CASSLTGGIAGEQYF	TGTGCCAGCAGCCTCACAGGGGGCATAGCGGGCGAGCAGTACTTC
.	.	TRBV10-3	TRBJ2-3	CAISGWGADTQYF	TGTGCCATCAGTGGTTGGGGTGCCGATACGCAGTATTTT
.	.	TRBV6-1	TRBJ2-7	CASSEGLRRRPYEQYF	TGTGCCAGCAGTGAAGGGCTTCGCCGGCGACCCTACGAGCAGTACTTC
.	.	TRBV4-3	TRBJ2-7	CASSQDRGSTYEQYF	TGCGCCAGCAGCCAAGATCGGGGTTCCACCTACGAGCAGTACTTC
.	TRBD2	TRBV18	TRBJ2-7	CASSPGAGEAYEQYF	TGTGCCAGCTCACCTGGAGCGGGAGAAGCCTACGAGCAGTACTTC
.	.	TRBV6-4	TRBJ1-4	CASRHTGRGNEKLFF	TGTGCCAGCAGACATACAGGGAGGGGTAATGAAAAACTGTTTTTT
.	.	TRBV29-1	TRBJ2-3	CSVSPTIYSTDTQYF	TGCAGCGTTTCCCCTACGATCTACTCCACAGATACGCAGTATTTT
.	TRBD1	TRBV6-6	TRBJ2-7	CASSPGTGVDEQYF	TGTGCCAGCAGCCCCGGGACAGGGGTCGACGAGCAGTACTTC
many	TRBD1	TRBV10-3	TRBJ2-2	CATLTGVGGPGELFF	TGTGCCACCCTTACAGGGGTCGGAGGTCCCGGGGAGCTGTTTTTT
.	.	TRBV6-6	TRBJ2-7	CASSRTNSYEQYF	TGTGCCAGCAGTAGGACAAACTCGTACGAGCAGTACTTC
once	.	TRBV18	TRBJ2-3	CASSSGKWTDTQYF	TGTGCCAGCTCATCCGGCAAATGGACAGATACGCAGTATTTT
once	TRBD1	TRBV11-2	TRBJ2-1	CASSRTGTNEQFF	TGTGCCAGCAGCCGGACAGGGACGAATGAGCAGTTCTTC
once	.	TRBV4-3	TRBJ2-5	CASSQQGGREETQYF	TGCGCCAGCAGCCAACAGGGGGGGAGGGAAGAGACCCAGTACTTC
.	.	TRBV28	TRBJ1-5	CASSPGRVEQPQHF	TGTGCCAGCAGCCCTGGGCGGGTTGAGCAGCCCCAGCATTTT
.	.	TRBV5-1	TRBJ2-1	CASSLERGVGDHEQFF	TGCGCCAGCAGCTTGGAAAGGGGCGTAGGGGACCATGAGCAGTTCTTC
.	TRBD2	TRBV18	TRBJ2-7	CASSPTSGSSYEQYF	TGTGCCAGCTCACCAACTAGCGGAAGCTCCTACGAGCAGTACTTC
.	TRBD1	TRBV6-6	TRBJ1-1	CASRLGQMNTEAFF	TGTGCCAGCAGATTGGGACAGATGAACACTGAAGCTTTCTTT
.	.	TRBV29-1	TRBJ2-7	CSVGYTPYEQYF	TGCAGCGTTGGGTACACTCCCTACGAGCAGTACTTC
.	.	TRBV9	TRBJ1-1	CASSRGPNTEAFF	TGTGCCAGCAGCCGGGGCCCTAACACTGAAGCTTTCTTT